The 27 T cell receptor beta chains below were found in one sample sequenced in a study of identical twins. Using its own MiXCR run on the 5' RACE reads, TCRdb lists one record per CDR3 protein. The sample yields around 530,000 distinct CDR3 sequences, 13% to 15% seen once. These data were likewise used in another study, on yellow fever vaccine responses in identical twins.

Sequencing input: CD4+ T cells sorted from blood. Every receptor here comes from a woman under 30 in good health.

This rearrangement joins TRBV11-2 to TRBJ2-7, with 9 positions matching TRBD1. Germline assignment: CDR1 SGHAT and CDR2 FQNNGV. V gave up 2 bases and J gave up 3 bases; unmatched junction bases: 8. The CDR3 is 16 amino acids. As DNA, the CDR3 is TGTGCCAGCAGCTTAAGGACAGGGGAGGAACACTACGAGCAGTACGTC. This gives the protein CASSLRTGEEHYEQYV.

This rearrangement joins TRBV4-1 to TRBJ2-1; TRBD2 matches 12 bases. V lost 3 bases to trimming and J lost 10 bases; unmatched junction nucleotides: 4. Germline V gene sequence: CDR1 MGHRA, CDR2 YSYEKL. The CDR3 length is 14 residues. CDR3 DNA sequence: TGCGCCAGCAGCCAGCTAGCGGGAGGGCCCGAGCAGTTCTTC. Protein sequence: CASSQLAGGPEQFF.

Points on this clonotype: This CDR3 fails to terminate in the conserved phenylalanine or tryptophan, so it likely reflects a read error. This rearrangement joins TRBV2 to TRBJ2-5; D remains unclear. The CDR3 consists of 13 residues. CDR1 is SNHLY and CDR2 is FYNNEI in the germline V gene. Trimming removed 4 bases at V and 4 bases at J, with 10 bases between. Written as DNA, the CDR3 is TGTGCCAGCAGTGGGATCATCAGAGAGACCCAGTACTAC. Protein sequence: CASSGIIRETQYY.

Many counts were recorded for this clonotype. The J gene is TRBJ2-2, the V gene TRBV12-3 or TRBV12-4; D may be TRBD1 (5 bases). The CDR3 is 13 amino acids. Trimming left V 8 bases short and J 6 bases short, with 13 bases between. The CDR3 loop reads CASSFARAGELFF. CDR3 coding DNA: TGTGCCAGCTCCTTCGCCAGGGCCGGGGAGCTGTTTTTT.

This chain joins TRBV7-3 and TRBJ2-3; TRBD2 matches 8 bases. Germline trimming cut 5 bases from V and 2 bases from J; bases unmatched to any gene: 3. There are 14 residues in the CDR3. Germline assignment: CDR1 SGHTA and CDR2 FQGTGA. The DNA of the CDR3 is TGTGCCAGCAGCAAACTAGCGGCCACAGATACGCAGTATTTT. Amino acids: CASSKLAATDTQYF.

This CDR3 reads CASSWPGGYNEQFF. DNA of the CDR3: TGTGCCAGCAGCTGGCCCGGGGGTTACAATGAGCAGTTCTTC. This chain links TRBV5-6 with TRBJ2-1, with D perhaps TRBD2 (6 bases). V gave up 3 bases and J gave up 4 bases, with 11 bases separating them. In germline, CDR1 is SGHDT, CDR2 YYEEEE. CDR3 size: 14 residues.

This clonotype was recorded a few times. This sequence joins TRBV12-3 or TRBV12-4 and TRBJ2-3, with no clear D. V was trimmed by 3 bases and J by 3 bases, leaving 7 bases between them. The length of the CDR3 is 13 residues. CDR3 loop: CASSFPETDTQYF. Here the CDR3 DNA reads TGTGCCAGCAGTTTCCCAGAGACAGATACGCAGTATTTT.

This clonotype was detected only a few times. The chain employs TRBV27 and TRBJ2-2; perhaps TRBD2 as D (7 bases). The V end lost 9 bases, the J end lost 1 base, and 18 bases lay between the germline ends. Looked up from germline, CDR1 is MNHEY and CDR2 is SMNVEV (reference sequence). This CDR3 contains 16 residues. The CDR3 bases are TGTGCCAGGCCCCGTGGGGGGGCGCAGAACACCGGGGAGCTGTTTTTT. Protein: CARPRGGAQNTGELFF.

The chain carries TRBV10-3 and TRBJ2-7; D is unresolved. The CDR3 contains 13 residues. Trimming removed 1 base from V and 3 bases from J, with 7 bases in between. Germline loops: CDR1 ENHRY, CDR2 SYGVKD. As DNA, the CDR3 is TGTGCCATCAGTGAGTTGGGGTTCTACGAGCAGTACGTC. This gives the protein CAISELGFYEQYV.

This clonotype was seen once. The rearrangement links TRBV12-2 to TRBJ2-7. TRBV12-2 is shown as a pseudogene. This CDR3 region has 12 residues. As DNA, the CDR3 is TGTGCAAGTCGCTTAGGTCCTTACGAGCAGTACGTC. Amino acids: CASRLGPYEQYV.

This sequence joins TRBV10-3 and TRBJ2-1; 14 nucleotides match TRBD2. From germline, CDR1 is ENHRY and CDR2 SYGVKD. This CDR3 spans 18 amino acids. J was trimmed by 7 bases and V by 2 bases; bases with no gene match: 10. CDR3 sequence (DNA): TGTGCCATCAGTGAGAGGTTAAGCGGGACTAGCGGGAGTAATGAGCAGTTCTTC. It translates to CAISERLSGTSGSNEQFF.

The chain recombines TRBV10-1 with TRBJ2-7, with D perhaps matching TRBD1 or TRBD2 (5 bases each). The CDR3 runs to 13 residues. Germline CDR1 WNHNN, CDR2 SYGVQD (reference sequence). V lost 5 bases to trimming and J lost 2 bases, with 10 bases between them. DNA for the CDR3: TGCGCCAGCAGTCGAGGGGTCACCTACGAGCAGTACTTC. Protein sequence: CASSRGVTYEQYF.

This clonotype was counted only a few times. In DNA, the CDR3 is TGCAGCTTTATTCCGGGAGCTAACTATGGCTACACCTTC. Protein product: CSFIPGANYGYTF. This rearrangement joins TRBV29-1 to TRBJ1-2; D unclear. The germline gives CDR1 SQVTM, CDR2 ANQGSEA. The CDR3 extends over 13 amino acids. V shed 8 bases and J shed 0 bases, with 13 bases lying between them.

The chain carries TRBV5-1 and TRBJ1-4; the match to TRBD1 covers 8 bases. This CDR3 contains 15 residues. CDR1 and CDR2 from the germline V gene are SGHRS and YFSETQ. With V trimmed by 1 base and J by 8 bases, 7 bases remained unmatched. The CDR3 protein is CASSLSPTGVEKLFF. CDR3 coding DNA: TGCGCCAGCAGCTTGAGCCCGACAGGGGTGGAAAAACTGTTTTTT.

This clonotype was picked up a small number of times. The chain is built from TRBV6-5 and TRBJ1-2; the D is unclear. CDR1 and CDR2 (germline): MNHEY, SVGAGI. Trimming stripped 2 bases from V and 6 bases from J, with 13 bases between. The CDR3 loop spans 14 amino acids. CDR3 amino acids: CASSYQPGLNGYTF. CDR3 in DNA: TGTGCCAGCAGTTACCAGCCGGGGTTGAATGGCTACACCTTC.

This chain links TRBV20-1 with TRBJ1-2; TRBD1 matches 7 bases. Germline V gene data show CDR1 as DFQATT and CDR2 as SNEGSKA (reference sequence). V lost 0 bases to trimming and J lost 8 bases; unmatched junction nucleotides: 9. The CDR3 is 14 amino acids. For the CDR3, the DNA is TGCAGTGCTAGAGACACTATGACAGGGACCGGCTACACCTTC. It specifies CSARDTMTGTGYTF.

The chain combines TRBV6-5 with TRBJ1-1, with D hard to call. The CDR3 is 14 residues long. Germline lookup yields CDR1 MNHEY and CDR2 SVGAGI. V was clipped by 2 bases and J by 2 bases, with 9 bases between them. CDR3 sequence: CASSYLQINTEAFF. CDR3 DNA: TGTGCCAGCAGTTACCTGCAAATCAACACTGAAGCTTTCTTT.

The V call is TRBV3-1, the J call TRBJ1-1, with D hard to call. The CDR3 sequence is 16 residues long. V was shortened by 2 bases and J by 0 bases, with 13 bases between the two germline ends. Germline V gene sequence: CDR1 LGHDT, CDR2 YNNKEL (reference sequence). CDR3: CASSQSPGVMNTEAFF. CDR3 nucleotide sequence: TGTGCCAGCAGCCAATCTCCCGGGGTGATGAACACTGAAGCTTTCTTT.

This clonotype was found a few times. The rearrangement links TRBV7-9 to TRBJ1-1, with D possibly being TRBD1 (5 bases). The CDR3 is 13 amino acids. Germline V lookup: CDR1 SEHNR, CDR2 FQNEAQ (reference sequence). V was cut by 1 base and J by 10 bases, with 13 bases left in between. This CDR3 reads CASSLEDGGRAFF. The CDR3, as DNA: TGTGCCAGCAGCTTAGAGGACGGGGGTAGAGCTTTCTTT.

The sample holds many counts of this clonotype. The chain uses TRBV7-4 and TRBJ2-7; D is undetermined. There are 10 residues in the CDR3. CDR1 is SGHVT, CDR2 SQSDAQ, per germline. The germline V and J ends were trimmed by 9 bases and 3 bases, with 6 bases remaining between them. Here the CDR3 DNA reads TGTGCCAGTACGCGCTACGAGCAGTACGTC. Translating gives CASTRYEQYV.

This chain uses TRBV28 with TRBJ2-7, with TRBD1 matching over 8 bases. Germline V gene data show CDR1 as MDHEN and CDR2 as SYDVKM. After removal of 5 bases from V and 3 bases from J, the junction contained 6 bases not matched to a gene. The CDR3 loop spans 14 amino acids. The chain's CDR3 is CASSTGTGLYEQYF. The CDR3, as DNA: TGTGCCAGCAGTACTGGGACAGGACTCTACGAGCAGTACTTC.

This clonotype was observed at least ten times. V is TRBV28 and J is TRBJ2-2; 11 bases fit TRBD2. CDR1 is MDHEN and CDR2 is SYDVKM in the germline V gene. The CDR3 is 15 amino acids. The junction had 4 bases not matched to a gene; V was cut back by 6 bases and J by 4 bases. In DNA form, the CDR3 reads TGTGCCAGCAGAAGACTAGCGGGGAGCACCGGGGAGCTGTTTTTT. Its protein product is CASRRLAGSTGELFF.

This clonotype was seen a few times. The chain combines TRBV20-1 with TRBJ2-3, with a possible D match to TRBD2 (5 bases). Germline V CDR1 and CDR2: DFQATT, SNEGSKA (reference sequence). V was shortened by 2 bases and J by 6 bases, with 24 bases between the two germline ends. The CDR3 covers 17 residues. The CDR3, as DNA: TGCAGTGCTAGAATCGGCGGAGGCATAATGGGTCGGGATACGCAGTATTTT. Protein product: CSARIGGGIMGRDTQYF.

The V call is TRBV20-1, the J call TRBJ2-3; TRBD2 matches at 8 bases. The CDR3 contains 15 residues. J was trimmed by 1 base and V by 0 bases; bases with no gene match: 3. The V gene's germline CDR1 is DFQATT and CDR2 SNEGSKA (reference sequence). CDR3 bases: TGCAGTGCTAGAGATTTACTAGCGGGCACAGATACGCAGTATTTT. It yields the protein CSARDLLAGTDTQYF.

This clonotype has a handful of counts. V gene TRBV27 combines with J gene TRBJ1-2; 9 nucleotides match TRBD1. Trimming took 6 bases from V and 6 from J; bases not matched to a gene: 8. Germline V CDR1 and CDR2: MNHEY, SMNVEV (reference sequence). The CDR3 runs to 14 residues. CDR3 residues: CASRLSTGGNGYTF. The CDR3 bases are TGTGCCAGCAGACTGTCAACAGGGGGCAATGGCTACACCTTC.

The chain recombines TRBV6-4 with TRBJ2-1; no firm D call. The CDR3 is 13 residues long. The V and J ends lost 5 bases and 5 bases respectively, with 10 bases between them. Germline CDR1 and CDR2: MRHNA and SNTAGT. The CDR3 protein is CASSQGVNNEQFF. Written as DNA, the CDR3 is TGTGCCAGCAGTCAAGGAGTAAACAATGAGCAGTTCTTC.

CDR3 in amino acids: CASSFTGGVDGELFF. CDR3 sequence (DNA): TGTGCCAGCAGTTTCACAGGGGGAGTAGACGGGGAGCTGTTTTTT. The chain joins TRBV6-2 or TRBV6-3 to TRBJ2-2, with TRBD1 identical over 8 bases. The V gene end was trimmed by 4 bases and the J gene end by 7 bases; junction bases not matched to a gene: 8. Per the germline V gene, CDR1 is MNHEY and CDR2 is SVGEGT. CDR3 length equals 15 residues.